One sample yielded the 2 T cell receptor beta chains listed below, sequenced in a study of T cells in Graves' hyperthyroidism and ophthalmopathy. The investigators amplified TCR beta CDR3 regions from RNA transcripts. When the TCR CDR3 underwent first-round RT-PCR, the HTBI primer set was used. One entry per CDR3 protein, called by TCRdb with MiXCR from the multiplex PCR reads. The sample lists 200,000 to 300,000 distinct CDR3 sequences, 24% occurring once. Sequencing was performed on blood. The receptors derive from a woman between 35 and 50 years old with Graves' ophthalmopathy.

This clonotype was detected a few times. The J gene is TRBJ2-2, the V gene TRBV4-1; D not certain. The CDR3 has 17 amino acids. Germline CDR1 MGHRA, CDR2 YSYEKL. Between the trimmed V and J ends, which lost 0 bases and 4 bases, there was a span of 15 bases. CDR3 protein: CASSQDLAQSATGELFF. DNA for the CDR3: TGCGCCAGCAGCCAAGATCTTGCACAGAGTGCCACCGGGGAGCTGTTTTTT.

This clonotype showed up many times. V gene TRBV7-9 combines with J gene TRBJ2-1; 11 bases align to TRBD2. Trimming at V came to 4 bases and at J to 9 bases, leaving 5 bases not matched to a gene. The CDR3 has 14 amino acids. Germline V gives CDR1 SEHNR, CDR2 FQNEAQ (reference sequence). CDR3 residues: CASSYSGRASEQFF. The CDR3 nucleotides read TGTGCCAGCAGCTATAGCGGGAGGGCCAGTGAGCAGTTCTTC.